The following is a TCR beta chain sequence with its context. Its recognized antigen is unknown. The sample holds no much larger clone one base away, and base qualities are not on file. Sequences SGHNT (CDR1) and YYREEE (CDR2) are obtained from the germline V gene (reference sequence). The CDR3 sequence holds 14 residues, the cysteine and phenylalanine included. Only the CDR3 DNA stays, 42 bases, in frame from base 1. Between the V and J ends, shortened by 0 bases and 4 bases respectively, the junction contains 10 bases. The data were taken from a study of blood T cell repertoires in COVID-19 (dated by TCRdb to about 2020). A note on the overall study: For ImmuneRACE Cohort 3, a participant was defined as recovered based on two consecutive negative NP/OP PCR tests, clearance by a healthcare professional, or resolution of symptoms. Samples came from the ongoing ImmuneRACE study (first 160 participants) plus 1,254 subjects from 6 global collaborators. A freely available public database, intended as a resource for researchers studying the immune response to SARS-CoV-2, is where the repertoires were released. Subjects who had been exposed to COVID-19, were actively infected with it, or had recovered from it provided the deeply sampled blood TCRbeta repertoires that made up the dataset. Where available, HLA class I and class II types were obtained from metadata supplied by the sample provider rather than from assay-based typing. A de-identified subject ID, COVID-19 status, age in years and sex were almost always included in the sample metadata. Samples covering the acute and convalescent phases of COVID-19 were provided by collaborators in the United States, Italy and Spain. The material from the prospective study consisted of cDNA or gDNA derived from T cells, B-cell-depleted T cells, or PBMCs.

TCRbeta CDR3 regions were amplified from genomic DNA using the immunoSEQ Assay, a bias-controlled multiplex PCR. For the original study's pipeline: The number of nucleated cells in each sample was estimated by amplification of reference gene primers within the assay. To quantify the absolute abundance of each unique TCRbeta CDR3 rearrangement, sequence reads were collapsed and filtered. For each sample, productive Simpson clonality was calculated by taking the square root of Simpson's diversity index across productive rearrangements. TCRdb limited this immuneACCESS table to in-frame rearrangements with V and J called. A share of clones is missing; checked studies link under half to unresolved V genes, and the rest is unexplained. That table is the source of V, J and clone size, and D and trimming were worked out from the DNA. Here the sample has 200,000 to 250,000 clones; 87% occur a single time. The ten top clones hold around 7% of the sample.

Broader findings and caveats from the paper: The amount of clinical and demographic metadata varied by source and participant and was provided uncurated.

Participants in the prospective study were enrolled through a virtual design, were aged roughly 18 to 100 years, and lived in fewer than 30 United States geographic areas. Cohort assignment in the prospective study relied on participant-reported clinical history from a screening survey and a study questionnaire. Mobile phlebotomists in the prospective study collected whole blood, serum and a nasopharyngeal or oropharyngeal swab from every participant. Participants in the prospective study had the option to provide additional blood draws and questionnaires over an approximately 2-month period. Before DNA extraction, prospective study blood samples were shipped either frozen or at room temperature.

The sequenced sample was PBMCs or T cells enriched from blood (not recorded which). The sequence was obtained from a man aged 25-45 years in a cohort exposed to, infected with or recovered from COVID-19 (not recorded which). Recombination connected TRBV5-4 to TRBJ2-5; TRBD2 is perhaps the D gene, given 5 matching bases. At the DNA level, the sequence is TGTGCCAGCAGCTTGGGTGGGAGCGGAGAGACCCAGTACTTC. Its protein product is CASSLGGSGETQYF.